Shown below are 8 T cell receptor beta chains from a single sample sequenced in a study of low-dose radiotherapy and immunotherapy resistance in tumors. Time point indicated: after trial treatment. Treatment reported: LDRT plus nivolumab, ipilimumab, low-dose cyclophosphamide and aspirin (RACIN trial). Primers used for first-strand cDNA, a TRAV- and TRBV-specific set, covered both alpha and beta chains. Using a constant-region primer together with a V-primer adapter, TCRs were subjected to 20 to 25 PCR cycles of amplification. In TCRdb, the reads were re-called with MiXCR into one record per CDR3 protein. The table lists under 95,000 distinct CDR3 sequences, less than 20% of them singletons, with roughly 1.5% in the top ten. The material sequenced was PBMCs, taken after low-dose radiotherapy plus immunotherapy. The receptors shown here come from a male donor with prostate cancer.

In the case of this clonotype: A far larger clone is only one base removed, so a read error is likely. No conserved phenylalanine or tryptophan ends this CDR3, so it is likely a read error. The chain couples TRBV6-8 to TRBJ2-7; 8 nucleotides align to TRBD1. J was trimmed by 2 bases and V by 6 bases; bases with no gene match: 3. Per germline, CDR1 MNHGY and CDR2 SAAAGT. This CDR3 contains 13 residues. CDR3 sequence reads: CASRGQGAYEQYL. Here the CDR3 DNA reads TGTGCCAGCAGAGGACAGGGTGCCTACGAGCAGTACCTC.

In the case of this clonotype: This likely stems from a read error, as it lies one base from a far larger clone. CDR3 nucleotides: TGTGCCATCAGGCCCCCGGGACAGGGGAGAGGCTACGAGCAGTTCTTC. This gives the protein CAIRPPGQGRGYEQFF. The chain recombines TRBV6-1 with TRBJ2-1; TRBD1 agrees at 10 bases. Per germline, CDR1 MNHNS and CDR2 SASEGT. CDR3 size: 16 residues. Losses at the gene ends were 10 bases for V and 10 bases for J; bases not matched to a gene: 19.

This clonotype has only a few counts. The gene calls are TRBV12-5 and TRBJ2-3; D is undetermined. CDR3 length: 13 residues. Trimming removed 2 bases at V and 6 bases at J, with 9 bases between. Germline V gives CDR1 LGHNT, CDR2 FRNRAP. CDR3 loop: CASGLKIGDTQYF. The CDR3 DNA reads TGTGCTAGTGGTTTGAAGATAGGGGATACGCAGTATTTT.

This clonotype was counted ten times or more. CDR3 sequence reads: CASSEPGQGAYEQYF. In nucleotides, the CDR3 is TGTGCCAGCAGCGAACCGGGACAGGGAGCCTACGAGCAGTACTTC. The V gene is TRBV6-1, the J gene TRBJ2-7; 9 nucleotides match TRBD1. Losses at the gene ends were 6 bases for V and 2 bases for J; bases not matched to a gene: 8. CDR3 length: 15 residues. The germline V gene encodes CDR1 MNHNS and CDR2 SASEGT.

This clonotype came up many times. The rearrangement joins TRBV15 to TRBJ2-3; 11 positions agree with TRBD2. Looked up from germline, CDR1 is LNHNV and CDR2 is YYDKDF (reference sequence). The CDR3 has 17 residues. V lost 3 bases to trimming and J lost 4 bases; unmatched junction nucleotides: 9. CDR3 amino acids: CATSRRLAGPPADTQYF. CDR3 nucleotide sequence: TGTGCCACCAGCAGGAGACTAGCGGGGCCTCCAGCAGATACGCAGTATTTT.

This clonotype was counted many times. J is TRBJ1-5 and V is TRBV29-1, with D possibly being TRBD1 (6 bases). V lost 6 bases, J lost 6 bases, and 18 bases lay in between. The CDR3 length is 14 residues. Germline CDR1 and CDR2: SQVTM and ANQGSEA. In DNA, the CDR3 is TGCAGCGTATCGACGGGGGCGGGGAGTCAGCCCCAGCATTTT. Amino acid sequence: CSVSTGAGSQPQHF.

The chain combines TRBV28 with TRBJ2-7; a weak D match, TRBD1 (6 bases). Germline V lookup: CDR1 MDHEN, CDR2 SYDVKM. There are 16 residues in the CDR3. The V end lost 4 bases, the J end lost 2 bases, and 18 bases lay between the germline ends. Here the CDR3 DNA reads TGTGCCAGCAGTTATAGTGGGGGCCACCAAACCTACGAGCAGTACTTC. This gives the protein CASSYSGGHQTYEQYF.

The sample holds many counts of this clonotype. The gene calls are TRBV5-3 and TRBJ2-7, with TRBD2 identical over 8 bases. TRBV5-3 is noted as an ORF with a role that remains uncertain. V trimming: 8 bases; J trimming: 1 base; junction bases outside the gene matches: 8. There are 14 residues in the CDR3. This chain's CDR3 is CASRKAGGSYEQYF. The DNA of the CDR3 is TGTGCCAGCCGTAAGGCGGGAGGTTCCTACGAGCAGTACTTC.